These T cell receptor beta chains were read from a single sample in a study of T cell responses to AZD1222 COVID-19 vaccine. The data were produced by immunoSEQ multiplex PCR, yet TCRdb's version contains in-frame clones alone and is incomplete. Among 130,000 or so clones listed, about 93% were seen once. The sample consisted of peripheral blood, taken on day 0 of AZD1222 vaccination. Every receptor here comes from an adult in good health. CDR3s include the opening cysteine and the closing phenylalanine or tryptophan. The order of the fields is clone size, V gene, D gene, J gene, CDR3 protein, CDR3 DNA. The D gene is left open where the match is weak. Expanded clones get a size class; other rows say once, few or many, or leave the size out.

clone_size: -; v_call: TRBV12-2; d_call: -; j_call: TRBJ2-7; cdr3_aa: CASRFTQISRGVTSYEQYF; cdr3_nt: TGTGCAAGTCGCTTCACCCAAATCAGCCGTGGGGTTACGAGCTACGAGCAGTACTTC
clone_size: -; v_call: TRBV6-5; d_call: -; j_call: TRBJ2-1; cdr3_aa: CASSYVGANDEQFF; cdr3_nt: TGTGCCAGCAGTTACGTCGGGGCCAACGATGAGCAGTTCTTC
clone_size: -; v_call: TRBV11-1; d_call: -; j_call: TRBJ1-1; cdr3_aa: CASSLSGDPNTEAFF; cdr3_nt: TGTGCCAGCAGCTTATCGGGGGACCCGAACACTGAAGCTTTCTTT
clone_size: once; v_call: TRBV7-8; d_call: -; j_call: TRBJ2-6; cdr3_aa: CASSLVRGGKSGANVLTF; cdr3_nt: TGTGCCAGCAGCTTAGTCAGGGGCGGGAAATCTGGGGCCAACGTCCTGACTTTC
clone_size: -; v_call: TRBV12-3/TRBV12-4; d_call: -; j_call: TRBJ1-1; cdr3_aa: CASSPRRAEAFF; cdr3_nt: TGTGCCAGCAGTCCTCGGAGGGCTGAAGCTTTCTTT
clone_size: -; v_call: TRBV19; d_call: TRBD1; j_call: TRBJ2-7; cdr3_aa: CASSLKLTGGFYEQYF; cdr3_nt: TGTGCCAGTAGTCTTAAACTTACAGGGGGCTTCTACGAGCAGTACTTC
clone_size: -; v_call: TRBV28; d_call: -; j_call: TRBJ2-7; cdr3_aa: CASSGSSYEQYF; cdr3_nt: TGTGCCAGCAGTGGAAGCTCCTACGAGCAGTACTTC
clone_size: -; v_call: TRBV9; d_call: -; j_call: TRBJ2-6; cdr3_aa: CASSSRADRSGANVLTF; cdr3_nt: TGTGCCAGCAGCTCTAGGGCGGACCGCTCTGGGGCCAACGTCCTGACTTTC
clone_size: once; v_call: TRBV3-1/TRBV3-2; d_call: -; j_call: TRBJ2-1; cdr3_aa: CASSQAKDRDPKLNEQFF; cdr3_nt: TGTGCCAGCAGCCAAGCAAAAGACCGGGACCCAAAGCTCAATGAGCAGTTCTTC
clone_size: -; v_call: TRBV28; d_call: -; j_call: TRBJ2-7; cdr3_aa: CASSGAYEQYF; cdr3_nt: TGTGCCAGCAGTGGGGCATACGAGCAGTACTTC
clone_size: -; v_call: TRBV7-9; d_call: -; j_call: TRBJ1-1; cdr3_aa: CASSLQVTEAFF; cdr3_nt: TGTGCCAGCAGCCTACAAGTCACTGAAGCTTTCTTT
clone_size: -; v_call: TRBV5-1; d_call: -; j_call: TRBJ1-1; cdr3_aa: CASRPDGREAFF; cdr3_nt: TGCGCCAGCAGGCCGGACGGGCGTGAAGCTTTCTTT
clone_size: -; v_call: TRBV7-2; d_call: TRBD1; j_call: TRBJ1-2; cdr3_aa: CASSLGGTGIDTF; cdr3_nt: TGTGCCAGCAGCTTAGGGGGGACAGGGATCGACACCTTC
clone_size: -; v_call: TRBV27; d_call: TRBD1; j_call: TRBJ1-1; cdr3_aa: CASSVNRGRTEAFF; cdr3_nt: TGTGCCAGCAGTGTTAACAGGGGGCGGACTGAAGCTTTCTTT
clone_size: -; v_call: TRBV19; d_call: -; j_call: TRBJ1-5; cdr3_aa: CASSIGRASNQPQHF; cdr3_nt: TGTGCCAGTAGTATCGGTCGAGCTAGCAATCAGCCCCAGCATTTT
clone_size: -; v_call: TRBV5-4; d_call: TRBD1; j_call: TRBJ2-1; cdr3_aa: CASSFGTGGYNEQFF; cdr3_nt: TGTGCCAGCAGCTTCGGGACAGGGGGCTACAATGAGCAGTTCTTC
clone_size: -; v_call: TRBV4-1; d_call: -; j_call: TRBJ1-4; cdr3_aa: CASSQVDGGKLFF; cdr3_nt: TGCGCCAGCAGCCAAGTAGACGGCGGTAAACTGTTTTTT
clone_size: -; v_call: TRBV19; d_call: TRBD2; j_call: TRBJ2-3; cdr3_aa: CASLTSGTDTQYF; cdr3_nt: TGTGCCAGTTTGACTAGCGGCACAGATACGCAGTATTTT
clone_size: -; v_call: TRBV13; d_call: -; j_call: TRBJ2-1; cdr3_aa: CASSSRIYNEQFF; cdr3_nt: TGTGCCAGCAGCTCAAGGATCTACAATGAGCAGTTCTTC
clone_size: -; v_call: TRBV27; d_call: TRBD2; j_call: TRBJ2-5; cdr3_aa: CASSLAGDPRTQYF; cdr3_nt: TGTGCCAGCAGTTTAGCGGGAGACCCCAGGACCCAGTACTTC
clone_size: -; v_call: TRBV9; d_call: -; j_call: TRBJ2-7; cdr3_aa: CARPDKIGRLYEQYF; cdr3_nt: TGTGCCAGACCAGATAAAATAGGGCGACTCTACGAGCAGTACTTC
clone_size: -; v_call: TRBV19; d_call: TRBD2; j_call: TRBJ2-2; cdr3_aa: CASCTAGKTSGSPTGELFF; cdr3_nt: TGTGCCAGTTGTACCGCCGGGAAGACTAGCGGGAGTCCCACCGGGGAGCTGTTTTTT
clone_size: -; v_call: TRBV15; d_call: -; j_call: TRBJ2-7; cdr3_aa: CATSREGDREQYF; cdr3_nt: TGTGCCACCAGCCGGGAAGGGGACCGCGAGCAGTACTTC
clone_size: -; v_call: TRBV27; d_call: TRBD1; j_call: TRBJ2-1; cdr3_aa: CASSLAGTGNYDEQFF; cdr3_nt: TGTGCCAGCAGTTTAGCCGGGACAGGGAATTACGATGAGCAGTTCTTC
clone_size: -; v_call: TRBV15; d_call: -; j_call: TRBJ1-5; cdr3_aa: CATYKIFGNQPQHF; cdr3_nt: TGTGCCACCTATAAGATCTTCGGCAATCAGCCCCAGCATTTT
clone_size: -; v_call: TRBV5-1; d_call: -; j_call: TRBJ2-2; cdr3_aa: CASSPPGTANTGELFF; cdr3_nt: TGCGCCAGCAGCCCACCCGGGACGGCGAACACCGGGGAGCTGTTTTTT
clone_size: -; v_call: TRBV30; d_call: TRBD2; j_call: TRBJ2-1; cdr3_aa: CAYGTSANEQFF; cdr3_nt: TGTGCCTACGGGACTAGCGCCAATGAGCAGTTCTTC
clone_size: -; v_call: TRBV14; d_call: -; j_call: TRBJ2-5; cdr3_aa: CASSQRDYQETQYF; cdr3_nt: TGTGCCAGCAGCCAGAGGGACTACCAAGAGACCCAGTACTTC
clone_size: -; v_call: TRBV7-3; d_call: TRBD2; j_call: TRBJ2-5; cdr3_aa: CASSLMGRVAGGRETQYF; cdr3_nt: TGTGCCAGCAGCTTAATGGGGAGAGTAGCGGGAGGACGAGAGACCCAGTACTTC
clone_size: -; v_call: TRBV7-6; d_call: -; j_call: TRBJ2-1; cdr3_aa: CASSATGANEQFF; cdr3_nt: TGTGCCAGCAGCGCCACGGGGGCCAATGAGCAGTTCTTC
clone_size: -; v_call: TRBV29-1; d_call: TRBD1; j_call: TRBJ1-1; cdr3_aa: CSVRGVTEAFF; cdr3_nt: TGCAGCGTCAGGGGGGTAACTGAAGCTTTCTTT
clone_size: few; v_call: TRBV9; d_call: TRBD1; j_call: TRBJ1-3; cdr3_aa: CASSVVGDRVDTIYF; cdr3_nt: TGTGCCAGCAGCGTAGTCGGGGACAGGGTAGACACCATATATTTT
clone_size: -; v_call: TRBV20-1; d_call: -; j_call: TRBJ1-5; cdr3_aa: CSASEAADQPQHF; cdr3_nt: TGCAGTGCTAGTGAAGCAGCAGATCAGCCCCAGCATTTT
clone_size: -; v_call: TRBV18; d_call: TRBD1; j_call: TRBJ2-7; cdr3_aa: CASSGRQGVVYEQYF; cdr3_nt: TGTGCCAGCTCGGGAAGACAGGGGGTTGTCTACGAGCAGTACTTC
clone_size: -; v_call: TRBV6-2/TRBV6-3; d_call: -; j_call: TRBJ2-5; cdr3_aa: CASSYRDGETQYF; cdr3_nt: TGTGCCAGCAGTTACCGGGACGGGGAGACCCAGTACTTC
clone_size: -; v_call: TRBV6-5; d_call: -; j_call: TRBJ2-7; cdr3_aa: CASGGTLHTYEQYF; cdr3_nt: TGTGCCAGCGGGGGCACCCTGCACACCTACGAGCAGTACTTC
clone_size: -; v_call: TRBV5-1; d_call: TRBD2; j_call: TRBJ2-3; cdr3_aa: CASSLERAGVDTQYF; cdr3_nt: TGCGCCAGCAGCTTGGAACGAGCGGGGGTGGATACGCAGTATTTT
clone_size: -; v_call: TRBV5-1; d_call: -; j_call: TRBJ2-1; cdr3_aa: CASSLAVRNEQFF; cdr3_nt: TGCGCCAGCAGCTTGGCCGTCAGGAATGAGCAGTTCTTC
clone_size: once; v_call: TRBV19; d_call: -; j_call: TRBJ1-2; cdr3_aa: CASSPIRGESYGYTF; cdr3_nt: TGTGCCAGTAGTCCGATTCGTGGAGAGAGCTATGGCTACACCTTC
clone_size: -; v_call: TRBV2; d_call: -; j_call: TRBJ2-1; cdr3_aa: CASSEGLLGGEQFF; cdr3_nt: TGTGCCAGCAGTGAAGGACTCCTTGGGGGGGAGCAGTTCTTC
clone_size: -; v_call: TRBV11-1; d_call: -; j_call: TRBJ1-5; cdr3_aa: CASSLFPSGQPQHF; cdr3_nt: TGTGCCAGCAGCCTCTTCCCCTCGGGTCAGCCCCAGCATTTT